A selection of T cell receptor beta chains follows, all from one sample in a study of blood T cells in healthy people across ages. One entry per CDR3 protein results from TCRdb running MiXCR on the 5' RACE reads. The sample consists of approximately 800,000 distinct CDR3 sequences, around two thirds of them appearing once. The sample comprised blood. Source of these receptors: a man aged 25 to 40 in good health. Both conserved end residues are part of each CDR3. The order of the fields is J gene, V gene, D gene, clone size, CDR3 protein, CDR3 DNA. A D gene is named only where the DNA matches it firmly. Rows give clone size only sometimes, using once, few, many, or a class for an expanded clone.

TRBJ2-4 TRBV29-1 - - CSVRGSKNIQYF TGCAGCGTCAGGGGTTCCAAAAACATTCAGTACTTC
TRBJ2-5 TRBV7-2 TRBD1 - CASSLGAGGWETQYF TGTGCCAGCAGCTTGGGGGCAGGGGGTTGGGAGACCCAGTACTTC
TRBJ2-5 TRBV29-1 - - CSATGAETQYF TGCAGCGCGACAGGAGCAGAGACCCAGTACTTC
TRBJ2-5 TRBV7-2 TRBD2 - CASSLARSSGEETQYF TGTGCCAGCAGCTTAGCGCGTTCTAGCGGGGAAGAGACCCAGTACTTC
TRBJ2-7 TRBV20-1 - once CSATDGGYEQYF TGCAGCGCTACTGACGGGGGCTACGAGCAGTACTTC
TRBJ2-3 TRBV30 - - CACLDRADTQYF TGTGCCTGCCTCGACCGAGCAGATACGCAGTATTTT
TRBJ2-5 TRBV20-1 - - CSAKQETQYF TGCAGTGCTAAACAAGAGACCCAGTACTTC
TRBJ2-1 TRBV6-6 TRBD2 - CASSGGGHNEQFF TGTGCCAGCAGTGGCGGGGGTCACAATGAGCAGTTCTTC
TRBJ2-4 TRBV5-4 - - CASSLGAAPSKNIQYF TGTGCCAGCAGCTTGGGGGCTGCTCCTTCCAAAAACATTCAGTACTTC
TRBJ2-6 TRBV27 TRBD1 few CASSLRTGPLSGANVLTF TGTGCCAGCAGTTTAAGGACAGGTCCTCTGTCTGGGGCCAACGTCCTGACTTTC
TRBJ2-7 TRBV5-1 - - CASSLGAYTYEQYF TGCGCCAGCAGCTTGGGGGCCTATACCTACGAGCAGTACTTC
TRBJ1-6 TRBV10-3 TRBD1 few CAISESKTGGHSPLHF TGTGCCATCAGTGAGTCGAAGACAGGGGGCCATTCACCCCTCCACTTT
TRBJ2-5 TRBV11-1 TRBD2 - CASNLLTWSAGGGGIQETQYF TGTGCCAGCAATCTTCTGACTTGGTCCGCCGGTGGCGGGGGGATCCAAGAGACCCAGTACTTC
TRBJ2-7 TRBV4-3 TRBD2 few CASSQGAPGLPYEQYF TGCGCCAGCAGCCAAGGGGCCCCGGGACTACCCTACGAGCAGTACTTC
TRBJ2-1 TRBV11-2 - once CASSLGRQVEQFF TGTGCCAGCAGCTTAGGCCGGCAGGTTGAGCAGTTCTTC
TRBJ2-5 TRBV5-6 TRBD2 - CASSQTSGGFLGETQYF TGTGCCAGCAGCCAGACTAGCGGGGGGTTTCTTGGGGAGACCCAGTACTTC
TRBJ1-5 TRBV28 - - CASRSGTGQPQHF TGTGCCAGCAGGTCCGGGACCGGTCAGCCCCAGCATTTT
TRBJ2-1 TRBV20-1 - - CSGSHDEQFF TGCAGTGGTTCGCACGATGAGCAGTTCTTC
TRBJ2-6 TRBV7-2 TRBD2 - CASTYIYPSGGYSGANVLTF TGTGCCAGCACCTACATCTATCCTAGCGGGGGCTACTCTGGGGCCAACGTCCTGACTTTC
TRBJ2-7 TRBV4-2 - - CASSPRINEQYF TGTGCCAGCAGCCCCAGGATCAATGAGCAGTACTTC
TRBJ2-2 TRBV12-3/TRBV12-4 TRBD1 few CASSPDRGDTGELFF TGTGCCAGCAGTCCTGACAGGGGTGACACCGGGGAGCTGTTTTTT
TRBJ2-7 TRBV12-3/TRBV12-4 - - CASRRQGQPGEQYF TGTGCCAGCAGACGACAAGGACAACCGGGGGAGCAGTACTTC
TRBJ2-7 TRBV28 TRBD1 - CASSPIRTGTYEQYF TGTGCCAGCAGCCCTATACGGACAGGAACCTACGAGCAGTACTTC
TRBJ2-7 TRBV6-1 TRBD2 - CASSETALAGGYEQYF TGTGCCAGCAGTGAAACGGCTCTAGCGGGGGGATACGAGCAGTACTTC
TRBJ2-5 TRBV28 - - CASSSGQFQETQYF TGTGCCAGCAGTTCCGGACAGTTCCAAGAGACCCAGTACTTC
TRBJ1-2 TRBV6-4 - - CASSDDGDYGYTF TGTGCCAGCAGTGACGACGGCGACTATGGCTACACCTTC
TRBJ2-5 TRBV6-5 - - CASSYSAGAGETQYF TGTGCCAGCAGTTACTCGGCGGGGGCCGGGGAGACCCAGTACTTC
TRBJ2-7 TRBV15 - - CATSPGLPSSYEQYF TGTGCCACCAGCCCGGGACTTCCCAGCTCCTACGAGCAGTACTTC
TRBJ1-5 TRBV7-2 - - CASSLEDAGQPQHF TGTGCCAGCAGCTTAGAGGATGCTGGTCAGCCCCAGCATTTT
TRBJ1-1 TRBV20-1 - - CSARGTVNTEAFF TGCAGTGCTAGAGGGACGGTGAACACTGAAGCTTTCTTT